A selection of T cell receptor beta chains follows, all from one sample in a study of beta chain features in type 1 diabetes. Profiled with immunoSEQ multiplex PCR; TCRdb holds only in-frame clones, not every one. The table has hundreds of thousands of clones, around 12% seen once; the top ten hold roughly 0.017%. The sequenced material came from naive CD4+ T cells from blood. All receptors come from a man younger than 35 in good health. Each CDR3 is given with its conserved first and last residue. The D gene is left open where the match is weak. Expanded clones are given a class, and other clones once, few, many or no size at all.

CDR3 protein,CDR3 DNA,J gene,clone size,V gene,D gene
CASRLDYREQYF,TGCGCCAGCAGGCTGGACTATCGCGAGCAGTACTTC,TRBJ2-7,few,TRBV5-1,.
CASSYHSGGNQPQHF,TGTGCCAGCAGCTATCACTCAGGGGGCAATCAGCCCCAGCATTTT,TRBJ1-5,.,TRBV5-6,.
CASSNRVQETQYF,TGTGCCAGCAGTAACAGGGTGCAAGAGACCCAGTACTTC,TRBJ2-5,few,TRBV7-2,.
CASSPGPSYEQYF,TGTGCCAGCAGCCCCGGTCCATCCTACGAGCAGTACTTC,TRBJ2-7,few,TRBV7-3,.
CASSLEGGNYNEQFF,TGCGCCAGCAGCCTCGAAGGGGGCAACTACAATGAGCAGTTCTTC,TRBJ2-1,few,TRBV5-1,TRBD1
CASSVGVAGGTRSYNEQFF,TGTGCCAGCAGCGTAGGAGTAGCGGGAGGAACTAGGTCCTACAATGAGCAGTTCTTC,TRBJ2-1,few,TRBV9,TRBD2
CASSTTGNSYEQYF,TGTGCCAGTAGTACGACAGGTAACTCCTACGAGCAGTACTTC,TRBJ2-7,few,TRBV19,.
CASSVQRSSYNEQFF,TGTGCCAGCAGCGTACAACGGTCCTCCTACAATGAGCAGTTCTTC,TRBJ2-1,.,TRBV9,.
CASSNPSGRDTGELFF,TGTGCCAGCAGCAACCCTAGCGGGAGGGACACCGGGGAGCTGTTTTTT,TRBJ2-2,few,TRBV27,TRBD2
CASSSTLGQLPSYEQYF,TGTGCCAGCAGCTCTACCCTCGGACAGCTCCCCTCCTACGAGCAGTACTTC,TRBJ2-7,few,TRBV5-6,.
CSGGQGAYGYTF,TGCAGCGGGGGACAGGGGGCGTATGGCTACACCTTC,TRBJ1-2,few,TRBV29-1,TRBD1
CASRAKTRGREQFF,TGCGCCAGCAGGGCAAAGACTAGGGGTCGCGAGCAGTTCTTC,TRBJ2-1,.,TRBV10-1,.
CASSPRGGSTDTQYF,TGTGCCAGCAGCCCCCGAGGGGGCAGCACAGATACGCAGTATTTT,TRBJ2-3,few,TRBV7-9,TRBD1
CASSFAPSAGELFF,TGCGCCAGCAGCTTTGCGCCGTCCGCCGGGGAGCTGTTTTTT,TRBJ2-2,few,TRBV4-3,.
CASSLADSEKFF,TGTGCCAGCAGCTTAGCAGACAGTGAGAAGTTCTTC,TRBJ2-1,few,TRBV7-2,.
CASSLVNRIRNGYTF,TGTGCCAGCAGCTTGGTGAACAGAATTAGGAATGGCTACACCTTC,TRBJ1-2,.,TRBV5-5,.
CAIQGGGLQETQYF,TGTGCCATCCAAGGGGGGGGGCTTCAAGAGACCCAGTACTTC,TRBJ2-5,few,TRBV28,.
CASSLFRQGTDTQYF,TGTGCCAGCAGCTTATTCCGACAGGGAACCGATACGCAGTATTTT,TRBJ2-3,.,TRBV7-2,TRBD1
CASRGTSVYNEQFF,TGTGCCAGCAGAGGGACTAGCGTCTACAATGAGCAGTTCTTC,TRBJ2-1,few,TRBV2,TRBD2
CSVGGGSGSPLHF,TGCAGCGTTGGAGGGGGCTCGGGCTCACCCCTCCACTTT,TRBJ1-6,.,TRBV29-1,TRBD1
CASSRPGGLDLKNIQYF,TGTGCCAGCAGTCGACCGGGGGGCCTGGACCTCAAAAACATTCAGTACTTC,TRBJ2-4,few,TRBV28,.
CASSFGLADRYEQYF,TGTGCCAGCAGTTTTGGACTAGCGGACCGCTACGAGCAGTACTTC,TRBJ2-7,few,TRBV5-4,TRBD2
CASRGSGGSETQYF,TGTGCCAGCAGGGGTAGCGGGGGATCGGAGACCCAGTACTTC,TRBJ2-5,few,TRBV28,TRBD2
CATSVGVTEAFF,TGTGCCACCAGTGTCGGGGTCACTGAAGCTTTCTTT,TRBJ1-1,few,TRBV15,.
CASSPWVSGTPFYEQYF,TGTGCCAGCAGTCCATGGGTGTCCGGGACACCCTTCTACGAGCAGTACTTC,TRBJ2-7,few,TRBV28,.
CASSVEGGGRTEAFF,TGTGCCAGCAGCGTAGAGGGAGGGGGGAGGACTGAAGCTTTCTTT,TRBJ1-1,.,TRBV9,.
CASSGFDTGYEQYF,TGTGCCAGCTCGGGGTTCGACACAGGCTACGAGCAGTACTTC,TRBJ2-7,few,TRBV18,.
CASSRGLAGVGNEQFF,TGTGCCAGCAGCCGCGGACTAGCGGGCGTCGGCAATGAGCAGTTCTTC,TRBJ2-1,.,TRBV14,TRBD2
CASSWKNGLADNTGELFF,TGCGCCAGCAGCTGGAAAAACGGACTAGCGGATAACACCGGGGAGCTGTTTTTT,TRBJ2-2,few,TRBV5-1,TRBD2
CASSYPGGQGEAFF,TGTGCCAGCAGTTACCCTGGTGGACAGGGAGAAGCTTTCTTT,TRBJ1-1,.,TRBV6-5,TRBD1
CASSSRDSTEAFF,TGTGCCAGCAGTTCCAGGGATTCGACTGAAGCTTTCTTT,TRBJ1-1,few,TRBV28,.
CSVEGTVNTEAFF,TGCAGCGTGGAAGGGACAGTCAACACTGAAGCTTTCTTT,TRBJ1-1,.,TRBV29-1,TRBD1
CASSPTGGRGYTF,TGTGCCAGCAGCCCAACAGGGGGCAGGGGCTACACCTTC,TRBJ1-2,.,TRBV7-3,TRBD1
CASSQIRGAPREQYF,TGCGCCAGCAGCCAAATTCGGGGGGCGCCTCGGGAGCAGTACTTC,TRBJ2-7,few,TRBV4-3,.
CASRKNLQGQGIYEQYF,TGCGCCAGCAGGAAAAACCTACAGGGACAGGGAATATACGAGCAGTACTTC,TRBJ2-7,.,TRBV5-1,TRBD1
CASSQQGIEAFF,TGTGCCAGCAGTCAACAGGGGATTGAAGCTTTCTTT,TRBJ1-1,few,TRBV7-9,TRBD1
CATSRDNRVGLPYEQYF,TGTGCCACCAGCAGAGACAACAGGGTTGGCCTCCCCTACGAGCAGTACTTC,TRBJ2-7,.,TRBV15,.
CASSQNPAASYNEQFF,TGTGCCAGCAGCCAAAACCCGGCAGCGAGCTACAATGAGCAGTTCTTC,TRBJ2-1,.,TRBV4-2,.
CASTQLAVQETQYF,TGTGCCAGCACCCAACTAGCGGTCCAAGAGACCCAGTACTTC,TRBJ2-5,.,TRBV18,TRBD2
CASSPRITGGRSYEQYF,TGTGCCAGCAGCCCCCGAATTACAGGGGGCAGGTCCTACGAGCAGTACTTC,TRBJ2-7,few,TRBV7-9,TRBD1
CAWSVRRTSGGQETQYF,TGTGCCTGGAGTGTACGGCGGACTAGCGGGGGTCAAGAGACCCAGTACTTC,TRBJ2-5,few,TRBV30,TRBD2
CASSSKYRQGKQYF,TGTGCCAGCAGTTCCAAATACCGACAGGGCAAGCAGTACTTC,TRBJ2-7,few,TRBV7-9,TRBD1
CASSYSMPRDTQYF,TGTGCCAGCAGTTACTCGATGCCGAGAGATACGCAGTATTTT,TRBJ2-3,.,TRBV6-5,.
CASSLLTGLSRGDEQFF,TGCGCCAGCAGCCTTTTAACGGGACTCTCCAGGGGGGATGAGCAGTTCTTC,TRBJ2-1,.,TRBV5-1,.
CASSEVRDPGTQYF,TGTGCCAGCAGTGAAGTTCGGGATCCGGGGACCCAGTACTTC,TRBJ2-5,.,TRBV6-5,.
CASSIRGTLGLAQYF,TGTGCCAGCAGCATCAGGGGGACGCTCGGGTTGGCTCAGTACTTC,TRBJ2-7,.,TRBV5-6,TRBD1
CASSLRLAGSYEQYF,TGTGCCAGCTCACTACGACTAGCAGGTTCCTACGAGCAGTACTTC,TRBJ2-7,.,TRBV18,TRBD2
CAWSVDSAYEQYF,TGTGCCTGGAGTGTGGACTCCGCCTACGAGCAGTACTTC,TRBJ2-7,few,TRBV30,.
CASSYADRGPNTEAFF,TGTGCCAGCAGTTACGCGGACAGGGGACCGAACACTGAAGCTTTCTTT,TRBJ1-1,.,TRBV6-5,TRBD1
CAWSVRVVYEQYF,TGTGCCTGGAGTGTGAGGGTCGTTTACGAGCAGTACTTC,TRBJ2-7,.,TRBV30,.
CASSSQLNTEAFF,TGTGCCAGCTCATCACAGCTGAACACTGAAGCTTTCTTT,TRBJ1-1,.,TRBV18,.
CASSFRGDSTDTQYF,TGTGCCAGCAGCTTCAGGGGGGATAGCACAGATACGCAGTATTTT,TRBJ2-3,few,TRBV7-2,.
CASSLLADISYEQYF,TGTGCCAGCAGCTTGCTAGCGGACATCTCCTACGAGCAGTACTTC,TRBJ2-7,few,TRBV5-5,TRBD2
CASGASWYPSGKDEQFF,TGTGCTAGTGGCGCCTCGTGGTATCCTAGCGGGAAGGATGAGCAGTTCTTC,TRBJ2-1,.,TRBV12-5,TRBD2
CASSLGDRVGGYTF,TGTGCCAGCAGCTTAGGGGACAGGGTTGGTGGCTACACCTTC,TRBJ1-2,few,TRBV7-2,TRBD1
CASSQDYSNQPQHF,TGTGCCAGCAGTCAAGACTATAGCAATCAGCCCCAGCATTTT,TRBJ1-5,.,TRBV7-2,.
CASNTDRNYGYTF,TGTGCCAGCAACACGGACAGAAACTATGGCTACACCTTC,TRBJ1-2,.,TRBV7-2,.